This TCR beta chain emerged from a study of radiation and T cells in renal cell carcinoma. Study information: Nephrectomy followed 15 Gy stereotactic body radiation by 4 weeks. The study's findings and limits: From baseline, blood top tumor clonotypes peaked at 2 weeks post-radiation. Without pretreatment biopsies, baseline tumor clonotype presence was undetermined.

The sample's time point: blood 2 weeks post-SBRT. Sample treatment: 15 Gy SBRT to primary tumor, nephrectomy 4 weeks later. After SBRT, blood was collected at 2 and 4 weeks, plus baseline. This table comes from immunoSEQ multiplex PCR, and its TCRdb copy is limited to in-frame clones, with some not included. The sample lists under 150,000 clones, about 81% occurring once. CDR1 and CDR2 from the germline V gene are MGHRA and YSYEKL. This CDR3 comprises 13 residues. Trimming pared 0 bases from V and 4 bases from J, leaving 4 bases between. Comment on this clone: Its antigen is unidentified.

The source is an older woman with renal cell carcinoma. The sequencing here drew on blood, taken from a patient whose treatment included radiotherapy and nephrectomy. This sequence joins TRBV4-1 and TRBJ1-3; D gene uncertain. The CDR3 nucleotides read TGCGCCAGCAGCCAAGATTACGGAAACACCATATATTTT. Amino acid sequence: CASSQDYGNTIYF.